The 30 T cell receptor beta chains given below trace back to one sample, sequenced in a study of blood T cell dynamics during melanoma immunotherapy. Some clones are missing from TCRdb's copy, which holds only in-frame ones; the method was immunoSEQ multiplex PCR. This sample has 25,000 to 35,000 clones, with approximately 88% found just once. Regarding time point: week 3, after first cycle of checkpoint inhibitor. Source: blood, taken from a patient treated with checkpoint blockade. These receptors all stem from a human donor with melanoma.

This clone has only a few counts. The V gene is TRBV7-9, the J gene TRBJ1-2, with D perhaps matching TRBD1 (6 bases). V dropped 5 bases and J dropped 6 bases, with 16 bases sitting between them. Germline CDR1 and CDR2: SEHNR and FQNEAQ (reference sequence). The CDR3 loop spans 14 amino acids. CDR3 sequence: CASSNLDSEDGYTF. CDR3 coding DNA: TGTGCCAGCAGCAACCTGGACAGTGAAGATGGCTACACCTTC. The full variable domain, with the rest looked up from reference TRBV7-9 and TRBJ1-2, is DTGVSQNPRHKITKRGQNVTFRCDPISEHNRLYWYRQTLGQGPEFLTYFQNEAQLEKSRLLSDRFSAERPKGSFSTLEIQRTEQGDSAMYLCASSNLDSEDGYTFGSGTRLTVV.

The CDR3 DNA reads TGTGCCAGCTCACCAAGGCATCAAGAGACCCAGTACTTC. It translates to CASSPRHQETQYF. V and J are TRBV18 and TRBJ2-5; the D is unclear. Germline V gene sequence: CDR1 KGHSH, CDR2 LQKENI. Trimming cost V 2 bases and J 2 bases, with 6 bases left between them. This CDR3 has 13 amino acids.

CDR3 DNA: TGTGCCAGCAGGGACAGGGGCATTCGGGACTATGGCTACACCTTC. As protein: CASRDRGIRDYGYTF. The chain couples TRBV28 to TRBJ1-2, with 9 nucleotides matching TRBD1. Germline V gene sequence: CDR1 MDHEN, CDR2 SYDVKM. The CDR3 contains 15 residues. The trim removed 6 bases at V and 3 bases at J, leaving 8 bases unmatched.

CDR3 nucleotide sequence: TGCGCCAGCTCTGCCCGTGGGGTTTCCTACGAGCAGTACTTC. Encoded protein: CASSARGVSYEQYF. This chain connects TRBV4-1 to TRBJ2-7; unclear D gene. Germline V gene lookup returns CDR1 MGHRA and CDR2 YSYEKL. V lost 8 bases, J lost 1 base, and 15 bases lay in between. The CDR3 is 14 amino acids.

The gene calls are TRBV4-3 and TRBJ2-1; 15 nucleotides line up with TRBD2. CDR3 length: 18 amino acids. Germline trimming cut 4 bases from V and 1 base from J; bases unmatched to any gene: 5. Germline assignment: CDR1 LGHNA and CDR2 YSLEER. CDR3: CASSRTSGGVRSYNEQFF. As DNA, the CDR3 is TGCGCCAGCAGCCGGACTAGCGGGGGGGTCAGGTCCTACAATGAGCAGTTCTTC.

The chain employs TRBV2 and TRBJ1-2; 7 bases match TRBD1. The CDR3 extends over 15 amino acids. Germline trimming cut 5 bases from V and 6 bases from J; bases unmatched to any gene: 12. The germline CDR1 and CDR2 sequences are SNHLY and FYNNEI. The CDR3 nucleotides are TGTGCCAGCAGTTTAGGACAGGAGAGTGGAGATGGCTACACCTTC. It encodes CASSLGQESGDGYTF.

The chain recombines TRBV5-1 with TRBJ1-2; unclear D gene. This CDR3 has 16 amino acids. Germline V gene lookup returns CDR1 SGHRS and CDR2 YFSETQ. The V gene lost 0 bases and the J gene lost 1 base, with 13 bases spanning the gap. The CDR3 DNA is TGCGCCAGCAGCTTGGTCCAGAACTACTTTAACTATGGCTACACCTTC. It yields the protein CASSLVQNYFNYGYTF.

This clone showed up just a few times. The chain links TRBV11-2 to TRBJ2-7; no clear D gene. Germline V CDR1 and CDR2: SGHAT, FQNNGV. The CDR3 is 11 residues long. Trimming cost V 5 bases and J 3 bases, with 5 bases left between them. CDR3 bases: TGTGCCAGCAGCATAAGCTACGAGCAGTACTTC. Residues: CASSISYEQYF.

The CDR3: CASSLVLSESSAQYF. CDR3 in DNA: TGTGCCAGCAGCTTAGTTTTAAGTGAAAGTTCGGCCCAGTACTTC. The chain links TRBV7-8 to TRBJ2-5; no reliable D call. CDR1 and CDR2 from the germline V gene are SGHVS and FQNEAQ. V lost 1 base to trimming and J lost 9 bases, with 18 bases between them. The CDR3 spans 15 residues. The entire variable domain, with the rest obtained from reference TRBV7-8 and TRBJ2-5, is as follows: GAGVSQSPRYKVAKRGQDVALRCDPISGHVSLFWYQQALGQGPEFLTYFQNEAQLDKSGLPSDRFFAERPEGSVSTLKIQRTQQEDSAVYLCASSLVLSESSAQYFGPGTRLLVL.

This chain links TRBV19 with TRBJ2-2; D unresolved. CDR3 length equals 16 residues. Per the germline V gene, CDR1 is LNHDA and CDR2 is SQIVND (reference sequence). V was clipped by 1 base and J by 0 bases, with 9 bases between them. The CDR3 sequence: CASSIVQAPNTGELFF. Here the CDR3 DNA reads TGTGCCAGTAGTATAGTTCAAGCCCCGAACACCGGGGAGCTGTTTTTT. Looking up the rest from reference TRBV19 and TRBJ2-2 gives the full variable domain: DGGITQSPKYLFRKEGQNVTLSCEQNLNHDAMYWYRQDPGQGLRLIYYSQIVNDFQKGDIAEGYSVSREKKESFPLTVTSAQKNPTAFYLCASSIVQAPNTGELFFGEGSRLTVL.

The V call is TRBV7-6, the J call TRBJ1-2; a possible D gene is TRBD1 (6 bases). The V and J ends lost 1 base and 7 bases respectively, with 10 bases between them. The CDR3 runs to 13 residues. Germline CDR1 SGHVS, CDR2 FNYEAQ. Here the CDR3 reads CASSLGLGAGYTF. In DNA form, the CDR3 reads TGTGCCAGCAGCTTAGGTCTGGGGGCTGGCTACACCTTC.

V is TRBV11-2 and J is TRBJ2-5, with D hard to call. Germline CDR1 is SGHAT and CDR2 is FQNNGV. V was pared by 1 base and J by 3 bases, with 15 bases between. The CDR3 contains 16 residues. The DNA of the CDR3 is TGTGCCAGCAGCTTAGCGGGTCTGGGCCCTAAAGAGACCCAGTACTTC. It is translated as CASSLAGLGPKETQYF. Full variable domain (rest looked up from reference TRBV11-2 and TRBJ2-5): EAGVAQSPRYKIIEKRQSVAFWCNPISGHATLYWYQQILGQGPKLLIQFQNNGVVDDSQLPKDRFSAERLKGVDSTLKIQPAKLEDSAVYLCASSLAGLGPKETQYFGPGTRLLVL.

This rearrangement joins TRBV5-4 to TRBJ2-3, with TRBD2 identical over 7 bases. Germline CDR1 is SGHNT and CDR2 is YYREEE (reference sequence). V was clipped by 4 bases and J by 6 bases; unmatched bases: 5. This CDR3 has 13 amino acids. In DNA, the CDR3 is TGTGCCAGCAGCCCCCGCGGGGGTGATACGCAGTATTTT. It specifies CASSPRGGDTQYF.

This clone is judged medium-sized (0.01 to 0.1%). This sequence joins TRBV7-2 and TRBJ1-2; D unresolved. The germline V gene has CDR1 SGHTA and CDR2 FQGNSA. Between the trimmed V and J ends, which lost 2 bases and 2 bases, there was a span of 9 bases. This CDR3 has 14 amino acids. The CDR3 loop reads CASSLMGGNYGYTF. In DNA, the CDR3 is TGTGCCAGCAGCTTAATGGGAGGGAACTATGGCTACACCTTC.

The chain links TRBV7-2 to TRBJ1-4, with 9 bases matching TRBD1. The V gene's germline CDR1 is SGHTA and CDR2 FQGNSA. The J segment lost 8 bases and the V segment lost 5 bases, leaving 9 bases of the junction unmatched. There are 15 residues in the CDR3. The CDR3 DNA reads as TGTGCCAGCAGCCTCGGGACAGGGAATATGGAAAAACTGTTTTTT. Its translation is CASSLGTGNMEKLFF.

The chain combines TRBV4-2 with TRBJ1-2, with D perhaps TRBD1 (6 bases). This CDR3 spans 15 amino acids. Trimming took off 0 bases at V and 8 bases at J, with 16 bases between the two ends. Germline V CDR1 and CDR2: LGHNA, YNFKEQ. This CDR3 is CASSQDLRGRKGYTF. The CDR3 nucleotides read TGTGCCAGCAGCCAAGATCTTCGGGGGCGAAAGGGCTACACCTTC.

The chain combines TRBV5-3 with TRBJ2-7; the D gene is possibly TRBD1 (5 bases). TRBV5-3 is assigned to the ORF class and has an uncertain function. With 0 bases removed from V and 4 bases from J, the gap between germline ends came to 14 bases. The CDR3 has 15 residues. In DNA form, the CDR3 reads TGTGCCAGAAGCTTGGTCTCTCGTTCAGGGTACGAGCAGTACTTC. Translating it yields CARSLVSRSGYEQYF.

The rearrangement links TRBV6-5 to TRBJ1-5; D ambiguous. With 5 bases removed from V and 3 bases from J, the gap between germline ends came to 8 bases. Germline V gives CDR1 MNHEY, CDR2 SVGAGI. The CDR3 has 13 amino acids. The chain's CDR3 is CASSPAPNQPQHF. The CDR3 DNA reads as TGTGCCAGCAGTCCCGCCCCCAATCAGCCCCAGCATTTT.

A few counts support this clone. The rearrangement links TRBV28 to TRBJ1-3; tentatively, D is TRBD1 (5 bases). CDR3 size: 15 residues. Deletions cut 5 bases from V and 0 bases from J, with 11 bases between. The germline CDR1 and CDR2 sequences are MDHEN and SYDVKM. The CDR3 loop is CASSAPGVSGNTIYF. Written as DNA, the CDR3 is TGTGCCAGCAGTGCCCCGGGGGTCTCTGGAAACACCATATATTTT.

V is TRBV27 and J is TRBJ2-1; D might be TRBD2 (6 bases). V dropped 3 bases and J dropped 8 bases, with 17 bases sitting between them. The CDR3 contains 15 residues. From germline, CDR1 is MNHEY and CDR2 SMNVEV (reference sequence). The CDR3 region has the DNA TGTGCCAGCAGTTTTAAACCCGGGGGTGACTATGAGCAGTTCTTC. Its translation: CASSFKPGGDYEQFF.

This clone has only one observation. J is TRBJ1-2 and V is TRBV6-1, with 7 bases fitting TRBD1. The CDR3 is 16 residues long. Germline V lookup: CDR1 MNHNS, CDR2 SASEGT. V shed 1 base and J 4 bases; nucleotides not matched to a gene: 9. CDR3 protein: CASSEERTGIGYGYTF. For the CDR3, the DNA is TGTGCCAGCAGTGAAGAGCGGACAGGTATTGGCTATGGCTACACCTTC.

This chain connects TRBV5-5 to TRBJ1-2, with D unresolved. Per germline, CDR1 SGHKS and CDR2 YYEKEE (reference sequence). This CDR3 is built from 13 residues. V lost 0 bases and J 1 base, leaving 4 bases between the germline ends. This CDR3 reads CASSLGNNYGYTF. The CDR3 coding sequence is TGTGCCAGCAGCTTGGGTAATAACTATGGCTACACCTTC.

The J gene is TRBJ1-2, the V gene TRBV18; D uncertain. The CDR3 length is 13 residues. Trimming left V 2 bases short and J 2 bases short, with 6 bases between. In germline, CDR1 is KGHSH, CDR2 LQKENI. CDR3 region: CASSPEGNYGYTF. CDR3 DNA: TGTGCCAGCTCACCAGAAGGGAACTATGGCTACACCTTC.

The rearrangement uses TRBV4-1 and TRBJ2-7, with 11 bases that match TRBD2. Germline V lookup: CDR1 MGHRA, CDR2 YSYEKL. CDR3 length equals 19 residues. The junction had 13 bases not matched to a gene; V was cut back by 0 bases and J by 3 bases. The chain's CDR3 is CASSQDPLDPTSGSYEQYF. The DNA of the CDR3 is TGCGCCAGCAGCCAAGATCCCCTCGACCCCACTAGCGGGAGCTACGAGCAGTACTTC.

This clone was seen just once. The chain links TRBV19 to TRBJ1-5, with D maybe TRBD1 (6 bases). This CDR3 is built from 16 residues. Germline assignment: CDR1 LNHDA and CDR2 SQIVND (reference sequence). The V gene lost 2 bases and the J gene lost 1 base, with 12 bases spanning the gap. CDR3 residues: CASSIRGGQSNQPQHF. The CDR3 bases are TGTGCCAGTAGTATAAGGGGTGGACAGAGCAATCAGCCCCAGCATTTT.

As regards this clone: At one boundary the junction diverges from the germline segment, which might be a read error. This chain links TRBV15 with TRBJ1-4; possibly TRBD1 for D (5 bases). The CDR3 totals 13 residues. Germline V CDR1 and CDR2: LNHNV, YYDKDF (reference sequence). CDR3 DNA: TGTGCCACCAGCAGAGCCGACGACAGACATTACGATTGG. Protein sequence: CATSRADDRHYDW. Full variable domain (rest looked up from reference TRBV15 and TRBJ1-4): DAMVIQNPRYQVTQFGKPVTLSCSQTLNHNVMYWYQQKSSQAPKLLFHYYDKDFNNEADTPDNFQSRRPNTSFCFLDIRSPGLGDTAMYLCATSRADDRHYDWGSGTQLSVL.

V and J are TRBV6-1 and TRBJ2-3, with 7 bases matching TRBD1. In germline, CDR1 is MNHNS, CDR2 SASEGT. This CDR3 has 15 amino acids. V gave up 6 bases and J gave up 0 bases; unmatched junction bases: 6. CDR3 loop: CASRKGTASTDTQYF. The CDR3 bases are TGTGCCAGCAGGAAAGGGACAGCAAGCACAGATACGCAGTATTTT.

The chain combines TRBV16 with TRBJ1-1; TRBD1 is a possible D gene (5 bases). Germline loops: CDR1 KGHSY, CDR2 FQNENV. The CDR3 consists of 13 residues. Trimming left V 1 base short and J 7 bases short, with 10 bases between. CDR3 coding DNA: TGTGCCAGCAGCCAATTGGCGCAGGGTGAAGCTTTCTTT. Translated, it gives CASSQLAQGEAFF.

This rearrangement joins TRBV4-1 to TRBJ2-7; D possibly uses TRBD1 or TRBD2 (5 bases each). Germline lookup yields CDR1 MGHRA and CDR2 YSYEKL. Trimming removed 0 bases from V and 3 bases from J, with 12 bases in between. The CDR3 is 15 amino acids. The CDR3: CASSQEGTVVYEQYF. The CDR3 nucleotides are TGCGCCAGCAGCCAAGAAGGGACGGTCGTCTACGAGCAGTACTTC.

V and J are TRBV18 and TRBJ1-1; possibly TRBD1 for D (5 bases). The CDR3 totals 15 residues. From germline, CDR1 is KGHSH and CDR2 LQKENI. Trimming stripped 1 base from V and 6 bases from J, with 15 bases between. The CDR3 coding sequence is TGTGCCAGCTCACCACTGGCGGCGGGGCACGCTGAAGCTTTCTTT. This gives the protein CASSPLAAGHAEAFF.